This record concerns one T cell receptor (beta chain) sequence. Antigen unknown. The data stem from a study of cytomegalovirus exposure and HLA in healthy donors. Overall study context: Earlier work reported around 110 million unique TCR beta sequences from some 180 million T cells.

CDR3 length equals 16 residues. Germline loops: CDR1 LNHDA, CDR2 SQIVND (reference sequence). V shed 3 bases and J shed 0 bases, with 14 bases lying between them. General study points: Among TCR beta chains of equal frequency, HLA-associated ones were more clonally expanded in a later analysis. Certain sequence variants were highly shared and formed a cluster, and this cluster was likely a sequencing artifact.

PCR was performed using 60 Vbeta and 13 Jbeta primers. TCRdb keeps only in-frame clones here, not all; method: immunoSEQ multiplex PCR. Among some 190,000 clones, around 84% were seen once, and the ten largest hold 1%. This chain joins TRBV19 and TRBJ1-1, with a weak D call TRBD1 (6 bases). This receptor was obtained from a boy aged 2 to 10 in good health and CMV-seronegative. The specimen sequenced was PBMCs. CDR3 DNA: TGTGCCAGTAGTATGCGGTCCGGGACAATGAACACTGAAGCTTTCTTT. It translates to CASSMRSGTMNTEAFF.